This T cell receptor beta chain was sequenced during a study of T-cell reconstitution after alpha-beta-depleted transplantation in children. Many counts were recorded for this clonotype. Construction of the TCRbeta library involved unique molecular identifiers. TCRdb used MiXCR to reprocess the PCR reads, holding one entry per CDR3 protein. The sample carries just over 70,000 distinct CDR3 sequences, about 6.7% recorded once. This TCR was sampled from a human donor who donated a stem cell graft to a child with acute lymphoblastic leukemia. The source was PBMCs from the stem cell graft donor, collected from the stem cell graft.

CDR3: CASSFAVDKNIQYF. The CDR3 DNA is TGTGCCAGCAGCTTTGCGGTTGACAAAAACATTCAGTACTTC. The chain carries TRBV7-2 and TRBJ2-4; D is ambiguous. This CDR3 comprises 14 residues. V lost 3 bases, J lost 3 bases, and 9 bases lay in between. In germline, CDR1 is SGHTA, CDR2 FQGNSA.